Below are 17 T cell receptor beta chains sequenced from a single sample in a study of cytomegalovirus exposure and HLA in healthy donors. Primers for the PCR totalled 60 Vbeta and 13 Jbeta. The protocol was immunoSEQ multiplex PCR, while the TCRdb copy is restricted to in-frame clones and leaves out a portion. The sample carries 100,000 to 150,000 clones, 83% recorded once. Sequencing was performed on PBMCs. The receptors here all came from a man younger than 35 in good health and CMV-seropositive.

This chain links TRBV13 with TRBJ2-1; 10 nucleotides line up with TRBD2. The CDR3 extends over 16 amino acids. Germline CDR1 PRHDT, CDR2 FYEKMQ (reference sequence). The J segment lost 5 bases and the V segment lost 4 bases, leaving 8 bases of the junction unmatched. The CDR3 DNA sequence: TGTGCCAGCAGCTATGAAACTAGCGGGGAGGACAATGAGCAGTTCTTC. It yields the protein CASSYETSGEDNEQFF.

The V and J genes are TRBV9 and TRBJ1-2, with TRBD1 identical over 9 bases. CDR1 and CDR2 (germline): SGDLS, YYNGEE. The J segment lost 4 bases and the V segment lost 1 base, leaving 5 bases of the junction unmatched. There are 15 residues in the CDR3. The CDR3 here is CASSVRDRVSYGYTF. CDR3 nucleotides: TGTGCCAGCAGCGTACGGGACAGGGTATCCTATGGCTACACCTTC. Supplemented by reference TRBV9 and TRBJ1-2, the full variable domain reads DSGVTQTPKHLITATGQRVTLRCSPRSGDLSVYWYQQSLDQGLQFLIQYYNGEERAKGNILERFSAQQFPDLHSELNLSSLELGDSALYFCASSVRDRVSYGYTFGSGTRLTVV.

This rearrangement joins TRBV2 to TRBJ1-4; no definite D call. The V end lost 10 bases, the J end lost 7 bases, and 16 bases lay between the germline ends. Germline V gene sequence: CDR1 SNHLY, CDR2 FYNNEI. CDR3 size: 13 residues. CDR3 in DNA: TGTGCCACCCCAGGACCCGGAGGTGAAAAACTGTTTTTT. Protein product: CATPGPGGEKLFF.

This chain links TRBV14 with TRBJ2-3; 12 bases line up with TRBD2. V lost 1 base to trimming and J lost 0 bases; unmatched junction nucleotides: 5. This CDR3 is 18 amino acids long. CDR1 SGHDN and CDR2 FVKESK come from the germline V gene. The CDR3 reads CASSQVLGTSGSTDTQYF. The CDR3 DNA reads TGTGCCAGCAGCCAAGTCCTCGGGACTAGCGGGAGCACAGATACGCAGTATTTT.

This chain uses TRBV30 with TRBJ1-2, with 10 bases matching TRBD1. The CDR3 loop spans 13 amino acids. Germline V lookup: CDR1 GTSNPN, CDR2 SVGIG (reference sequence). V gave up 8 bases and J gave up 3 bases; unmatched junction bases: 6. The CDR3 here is CAARGQGDYGYTF. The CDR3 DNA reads TGTGCCGCCCGCGGACAGGGGGACTATGGCTACACCTTC.

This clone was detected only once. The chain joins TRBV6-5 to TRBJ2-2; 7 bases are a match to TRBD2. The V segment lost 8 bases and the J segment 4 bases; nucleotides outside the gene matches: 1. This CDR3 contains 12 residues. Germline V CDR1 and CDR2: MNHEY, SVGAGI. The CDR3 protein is CASGGGTGELFF. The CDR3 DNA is TGTGCCAGCGGGGGGGGCACCGGGGAGCTGTTTTTT.

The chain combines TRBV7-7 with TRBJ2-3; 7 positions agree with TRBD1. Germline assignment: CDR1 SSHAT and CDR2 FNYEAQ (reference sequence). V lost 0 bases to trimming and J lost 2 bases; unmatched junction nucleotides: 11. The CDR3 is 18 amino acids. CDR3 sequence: CASSLAVGDRAITDTQYF. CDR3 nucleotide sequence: TGTGCCAGCAGCTTAGCGGTTGGAGACAGGGCCATCACAGATACGCAGTATTTT.

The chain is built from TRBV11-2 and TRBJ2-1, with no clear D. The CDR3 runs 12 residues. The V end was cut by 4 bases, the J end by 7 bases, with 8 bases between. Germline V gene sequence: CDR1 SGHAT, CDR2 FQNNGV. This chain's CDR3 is CASSSQWNEQFF. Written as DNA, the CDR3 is TGTGCCAGCAGCTCCCAGTGGAATGAGCAGTTCTTC.

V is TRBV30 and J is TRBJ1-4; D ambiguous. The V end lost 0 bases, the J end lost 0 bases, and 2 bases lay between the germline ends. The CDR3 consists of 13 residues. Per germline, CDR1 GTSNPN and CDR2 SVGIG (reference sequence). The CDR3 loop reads CAWSVTTNEKLFF. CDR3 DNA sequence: TGTGCCTGGAGTGTTACAACTAATGAAAAACTGTTTTTT.

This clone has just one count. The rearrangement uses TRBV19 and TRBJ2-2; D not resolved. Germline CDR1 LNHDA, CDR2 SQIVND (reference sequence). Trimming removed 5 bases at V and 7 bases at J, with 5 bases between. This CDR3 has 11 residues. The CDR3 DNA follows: TGTGCCAGTAGTGGTAGCGGGGAGCTGTTTTTT. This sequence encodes CASSGSGELFF.

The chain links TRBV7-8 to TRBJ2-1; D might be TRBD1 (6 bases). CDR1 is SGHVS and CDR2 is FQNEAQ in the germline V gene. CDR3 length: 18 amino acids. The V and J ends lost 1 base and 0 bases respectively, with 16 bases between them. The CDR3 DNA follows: TGTGCCAGCAGCTTAGGGGCAGGGGCCGCTTCCTCCTACAATGAGCAGTTCTTC. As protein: CASSLGAGAASSYNEQFF.

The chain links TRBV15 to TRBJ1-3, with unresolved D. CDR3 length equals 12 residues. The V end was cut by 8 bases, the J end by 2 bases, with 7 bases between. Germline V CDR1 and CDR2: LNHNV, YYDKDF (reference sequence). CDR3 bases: TGTGCCACCTCCACTGCTGGAAACACCATATATTTT. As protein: CATSTAGNTIYF.

The CDR3 DNA follows: TGTGCCAGCAGCTTTAGCGGGGGCCCCAGTACGCAGTATTTT. This sequence encodes CASSFSGGPSTQYF. The chain combines TRBV7-2 with TRBJ2-3; TRBD2 matches at 9 bases. Germline CDR1 reads SGHTA; CDR2 reads FQGNSA. Losses at the gene ends were 3 bases for V and 8 bases for J; bases not matched to a gene: 6. The CDR3 has 14 amino acids.

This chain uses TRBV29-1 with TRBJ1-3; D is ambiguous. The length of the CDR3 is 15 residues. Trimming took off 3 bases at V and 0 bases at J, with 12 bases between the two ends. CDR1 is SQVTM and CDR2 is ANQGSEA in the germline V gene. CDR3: CSVEEGTSSGNTIYF. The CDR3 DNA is TGCAGCGTTGAGGAGGGCACGTCCTCTGGAAACACCATATATTTT.

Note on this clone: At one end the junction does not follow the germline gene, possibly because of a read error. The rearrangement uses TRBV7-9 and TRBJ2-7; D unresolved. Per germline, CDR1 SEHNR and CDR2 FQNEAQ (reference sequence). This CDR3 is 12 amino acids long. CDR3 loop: CSSSLYLGEQYF. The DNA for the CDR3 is TGTTCCAGCAGCTTATATCTCGGGGAGCAGTACTTC.

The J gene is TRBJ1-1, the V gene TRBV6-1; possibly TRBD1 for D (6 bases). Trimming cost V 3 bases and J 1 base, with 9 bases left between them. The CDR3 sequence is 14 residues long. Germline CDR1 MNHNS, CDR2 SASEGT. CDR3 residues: CASSETDRNTEAFF. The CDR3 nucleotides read TGTGCCAGCAGTGAGACGGACAGGAACACTGAAGCTTTCTTT.

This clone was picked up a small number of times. CDR3 protein: CASSYVSGGTDTQYF. CDR3 DNA: TGTGCCAGCAGTTATGTTAGCGGAGGCACAGATACGCAGTATTTT. This chain links TRBV6-6 with TRBJ2-3, with D possibly being TRBD2 (6 bases). CDR1 MNHNY and CDR2 SVGAGI come from the germline V gene (reference sequence). CDR3 size: 15 residues. Trimming left V 3 bases short and J 1 base short, with 11 bases between.